This T cell receptor beta chain is from a study of blood T cell repertoires in COVID-19. Study-level information: Researchers got acute and convalescent COVID-19 samples from the United States, Italy and Spain. T cells, B-cell-depleted T cells, or PBMCs supplied cDNA or gDNA.

The CDR3 covers 13 residues. V lost 0 bases to trimming and J lost 8 bases, with 8 bases between them. In the source study's methods: Reference gene primer amplification in the assay estimated nucleated cell counts. Some clones are missing from TCRdb's copy, which holds only in-frame ones; the method was immunoSEQ multiplex PCR. Clonal size and the V and J genes are those of that table, whereas D and trimming came from the DNA. The sample lists about 27,000 clones; over 80% were seen once. The genes are TRBV12-3 or TRBV12-4 and TRBJ2-1; D is perhaps TRBD2 (6 bases). The receptor's source is a man aged 70 or older with acute or convalescent COVID-19. Sequenced: peripheral blood. The DNA for the CDR3 is TGTGCCAGCAGTTTAGCTGGGAGGCATGAGCAGTTCTTC. As protein: CASSLAGRHEQFF.